Only a few counts were recorded for the clone carrying this T cell receptor (beta chain). The antigen remains unidentified. This entry is derived from a study of beta chain features in type 1 diabetes. Around 100 mL of blood, on average, came from one heparinised draw per donor. The entirety of the isolated RNA underwent reverse transcription, so expressed TCRB transcripts were sequenced. Produced via immunoSEQ multiplex PCR; TCRdb's table is partial and in-frame only. The sample includes about 110,000 clones, roughly 43% of them seen just once. General study points: Insertions at VDJ junctions were less frequent in type 1 diabetes patients. These patients also deleted more nucleotides at the same junctions.

This CDR3 is built from 14 residues. Germline CDR1 KGHSH, CDR2 LQKENI. Trimming took 4 bases from V and 13 from J, leaving 20 bases between them. The chain joins TRBV18 to TRBJ2-1; possible D gene TRBD2, 5 bases. Sequences were obtained from stem cell memory CD4+ T cells from blood. The source is a woman between 18 and 30 years old in good health. The CDR3 region is CASSLRAQLAPQFF. The DNA of the CDR3 is TGTGCCAGCTCACTCCGGGCTCAATTAGCGCCACAGTTCTTC.